This T cell receptor beta chain derives from a study of T cell repertoires in cytomegalovirus infection. Trimming stripped 4 bases from V and 6 bases from J, with 12 bases between. The CDR3 is made up of 14 amino acids. Germline V gene data show CDR1 as LNHDA and CDR2 as SQIVND (reference sequence). Of note for this clonotype: Its antigen remains unknown.

TCRdb re-derived calls from the reads in MiXCR, one entry per CDR3 protein. The sample lists about 920,000 distinct CDR3 sequences, 31% occurring once. The chain is built from TRBV19 and TRBJ2-2, with D perhaps matching TRBD1 or TRBD2 (5 bases each). The material sequenced was cultured CD8+ T cells from PBMCs, taken from culture after CMV antigen stimulation. This clonotype originated in a human donor in good health (CMV status not recorded). Some clones in this sample may be carry-over from other donors' samples. The CDR3 DNA sequence: TGTGCCAGTAGTACCTATAGGGACGCCGGGGAGCTGTTTTTT. Its protein is CASSTYRDAGELFF.